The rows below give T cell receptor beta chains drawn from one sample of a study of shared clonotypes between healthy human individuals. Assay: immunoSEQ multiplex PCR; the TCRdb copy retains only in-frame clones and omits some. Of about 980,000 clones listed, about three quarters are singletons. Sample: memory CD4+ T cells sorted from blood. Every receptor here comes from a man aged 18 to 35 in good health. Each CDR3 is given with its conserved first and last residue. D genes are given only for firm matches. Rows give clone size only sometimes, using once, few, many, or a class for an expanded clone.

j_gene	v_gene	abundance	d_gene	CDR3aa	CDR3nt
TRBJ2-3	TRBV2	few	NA	CASTYRSTDTQYF	TGTGCCAGCACGTACAGAAGCACAGATACGCAGTATTTT
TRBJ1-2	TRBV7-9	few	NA	CASARTVYGYTF	TGTGCCAGTGCCCGCACGGTCTATGGCTACACCTTC
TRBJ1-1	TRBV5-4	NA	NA	CASSRPGQTGTEAFF	TGTGCCAGCAGCCGACCGGGACAAACGGGAACTGAAGCTTTCTTT
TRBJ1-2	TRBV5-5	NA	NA	CASSPQGRRYTF	TGTGCCAGCAGCCCCCAGGGACGTCGCTACACCTTC
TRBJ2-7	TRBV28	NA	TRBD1	CASSSPLRQGAYEQYF	TGTGCCAGCAGTTCCCCCCTCAGACAGGGGGCCTACGAGCAGTACTTC
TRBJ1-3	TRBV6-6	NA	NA	CASSYSMFGNTIYF	TGTGCCAGCAGTTACTCGATGTTTGGAAACACCATATATTTT
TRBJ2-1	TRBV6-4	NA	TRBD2	CASSDWIFRLAGANSSYNEQFF	TGTGCCAGCAGTGACTGGATCTTTAGACTAGCGGGGGCTAATAGCTCCTACAATGAGCAGTTCTTC
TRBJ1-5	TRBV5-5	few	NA	CASSQGGGNQPQHF	TGTGCCAGCAGTCAGGGAGGGGGCAATCAGCCCCAGCATTTT
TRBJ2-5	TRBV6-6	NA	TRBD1	CASRETQGLQTQYF	TGTGCCAGCAGGGAAACACAGGGGTTGCAGACCCAGTACTTC
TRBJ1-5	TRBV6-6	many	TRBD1	CASSSGTGLNQPQHF	TGTGCCAGCAGTTCCGGGACAGGGCTAAATCAGCCCCAGCATTTT
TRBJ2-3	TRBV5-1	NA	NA	CASSLVLADTQYF	TGCGCCAGCAGCTTGGTTCTGGCAGATACGCAGTATTTT